This T cell receptor (beta chain) derives from a study of T cell repertoires in aging, cancer and after chemotherapy. Regarding the study as a whole: In healthy donors, age-related TCR diversity loss mainly reflected lost richness. Compared with age-matched healthy donors, untreated hematological or solid cancer patients showed higher blood TCR clonality.

This CDR3 contains 17 residues. The germline CDR1 and CDR2 sequences are SGHVS and FNYEAQ. TCR beta rearrangements were amplified from peripheral blood genomic DNA. In its sample, this clonotype was seen once. The antigen is not known. Germline is not matched at one junction end, which may reflect a read error. A mixed TRB-A/B primer pool amplified rearranged TRB by multiplex touch-down PCR. TCRdb re-analysed the multiplex PCR reads in MiXCR, keeping a single row per CDR3 protein. The sample lists 10,000 to 13,000 distinct CDR3 sequences; about 24% were seen once. The source of this sequence is a human donor in good health. This rearrangement joins TRBV7-6 to TRBJ1-5, with D hard to call. The source material was blood. As DNA, the CDR3 is TGTGCCAGCAGCTTATCGGCCCTAAGTGGGAGCAATCAGCCCCTGCATTTT. Translation gives CASSLSALSGSNQPLHF.